These 25 T cell receptor beta chains originate from one sample sequenced in a study of shared clonotypes between healthy human individuals. The naive CD8 subset, CD45RO-negative cells positively selected for CCR7, excluded terminally differentiated effector memory CD45RA+ cells. Some clones are missing from TCRdb's copy, which holds only in-frame ones; the method was immunoSEQ multiplex PCR. The table has millions of clones, less than 95% seen once. Sequencing was performed on naive CD8+ T cells sorted from blood. These receptors originate from a man in his late teens or twenties in good health.

The chain links TRBV5-1 to TRBJ2-7; TRBD1 agrees at 7 bases. CDR1 and CDR2 from the germline V gene are SGHRS and YFSETQ. The V segment lost 8 bases and the J segment 4 bases; nucleotides outside the gene matches: 6. The CDR3 runs 12 residues. This chain's CDR3 is CASRDREYEQYF. CDR3 DNA: TGCGCCAGTCGGGACAGAGAATACGAGCAGTACTTC.

The V and J genes are TRBV12-5 and TRBJ1-2; D is possibly TRBD1 (6 bases). The CDR3 is 14 residues long. V was pared by 5 bases and J by 4 bases, with 14 bases between. Germline CDR1 is LGHNT and CDR2 is FRNRAP. The CDR3 protein is CASGEGGWGYGYTF. DNA for the CDR3: TGTGCTAGTGGTGAAGGGGGTTGGGGCTATGGCTACACCTTC.

The CDR3 nucleotides are TGTGCCAGCAACTCCCGGGAGCAAGAGACCCAGTACTTC. Its translation: CASNSREQETQYF. The J gene is TRBJ2-5, the V gene TRBV7-9, with D perhaps TRBD2 (6 bases). Germline V gene sequence: CDR1 SEHNR, CDR2 FQNEAQ (reference sequence). V lost 7 bases and J 2 bases, leaving 11 bases between the germline ends. The CDR3 has 13 amino acids.

This chain joins TRBV7-8 and TRBJ1-2; 7 bases map to TRBD1. J lost 7 bases, V lost 5 bases, and 7 bases had no gene match. The CDR3 runs 13 residues. Per germline, CDR1 SGHVS and CDR2 FQNEAQ. The CDR3 protein is CASSQTGTRGYTF. The CDR3 nucleotides read TGTGCCAGCAGCCAGACAGGGACCCGTGGCTACACCTTC.

The chain links TRBV7-9 to TRBJ2-1, with D maybe TRBD1 (5 bases). The CDR3 runs to 14 residues. V lost 2 bases and J lost 5, with 10 bases in between. Germline lookup yields CDR1 SEHNR and CDR2 FQNEAQ (reference sequence). The CDR3 region is CASSLKDNHNEQFF. As DNA, the CDR3 is TGTGCCAGCAGCTTAAAGGACAACCACAATGAGCAGTTCTTC.

This chain uses TRBV28 with TRBJ1-5; D gene unclear. The CDR3 length is 15 residues. Germline CDR1 and CDR2: MDHEN and SYDVKM. Deletions cut 8 bases from V and 0 bases from J, with 14 bases between. The CDR3 region is CASWTDSYSNQPQHF. DNA for the CDR3: TGTGCCAGCTGGACGGATAGTTATAGCAATCAGCCCCAGCATTTT.

The CDR3 region is CAWRRDGTNEKLFF. DNA of the CDR3: TGTGCCTGGAGGCGGGACGGCACTAATGAAAAACTGTTTTTT. The chain employs TRBV30 and TRBJ1-4; weak D call: TRBD1 (5 bases). The ends were cut back, 3 bases at V and 2 bases at J, with 10 bases in the middle. CDR3 length: 14 residues. CDR1 and CDR2 from the germline V gene are GTSNPN and SVGIG (reference sequence).

V and J are TRBV4-1 and TRBJ1-5; D may be TRBD1 (5 bases). Trimming cost V 1 base and J 10 bases, with 11 bases left between them. CDR1 is MGHRA, CDR2 YSYEKL, per germline. CDR3 length: 13 amino acids. CDR3 nucleotides: TGCGCCAGCAGCCAAGGGGGGGTCGACCCCCAGCATTTT. This translates into CASSQGGVDPQHF.

The rearrangement uses TRBV10-3 and TRBJ1-2; D is undetermined. CDR1 and CDR2 from the germline V gene are ENHRY and SYGVKD. CDR3 size: 22 residues. Trimming took off 6 bases at V and 4 bases at J, with 39 bases between the two ends. The CDR3 region is CAISLDLKPPSYDGQVPYGYTF. CDR3 DNA sequence: TGTGCCATCAGCCTAGATCTCAAACCCCCAAGCTACGACGGGCAAGTACCCTATGGCTACACCTTC.

The J gene is TRBJ2-7, the V gene TRBV5-6; no firm D call. CDR3 length: 12 amino acids. V was pared by 1 base and J by 7 bases, with 9 bases between. Germline loops: CDR1 SGHDT, CDR2 YYEEEE. The CDR3 DNA reads TGTGCCAGCAGCTTGAGGGTTGGGGAGCAGTACTTC. As protein: CASSLRVGEQYF.

This chain joins TRBV29-1 and TRBJ2-2; 10 nucleotides match TRBD2. Losses at the gene ends were 7 bases for V and 2 bases for J; bases not matched to a gene: 7. The CDR3 loop spans 15 amino acids. Germline values: CDR1 SQVTM, CDR2 ANQGSEA. The CDR3 here is CSAKTSGVNTGELFF. The CDR3 bases are TGCAGCGCCAAAACTAGCGGGGTAAACACCGGGGAGCTGTTTTTT.

The CDR3 here is CAWGAEDYGYTF. The CDR3 DNA is TGTGCCTGGGGGGCGGAGGACTATGGCTACACCTTC. The rearrangement links TRBV30 to TRBJ1-2; a weak D match, TRBD1 (5 bases). This CDR3 spans 12 amino acids. The germline gives CDR1 GTSNPN, CDR2 SVGIG (reference sequence). The V and J ends lost 5 bases and 3 bases respectively, with 10 bases between them. Drawing the rest from reference TRBV30 and TRBJ1-2, the complete variable domain is SQTIHQWPATLVQPVGSPLSLECTVEGTSNPNLYWYRQAAGRGLQLLFYSVGIGQISSEVPQNLSASRPQDRQFILSSKKLLLSDSGFYLCAWGAEDYGYTFGSGTRLTVV.

As to this clone: Other nucleotide sequences in the sample specify the same CDR3. The V gene is TRBV7-6, the J gene TRBJ1-1; D gene ambiguous. The V and J ends lost 1 base and 1 base respectively, with 4 bases between them. In germline, CDR1 is SGHVS, CDR2 FNYEAQ. The CDR3 consists of 13 residues. The CDR3 DNA is TGTGCCAGCAGCTTAGACAAGAACACTGAAGCTTTCTTT. Translating it yields CASSLDKNTEAFF.

In regard to this clone: Other DNA sequences in this sample translate to the same CDR3. The CDR3 nucleotides are TGTGCCAGCAGTTACGCAGGGGGCGCTTACGAGCAGTACTTC. This translates into CASSYAGGAYEQYF. The chain employs TRBV6-5 and TRBJ2-7; TRBD1 agrees at 8 bases. This CDR3 has 14 amino acids. Trimming removed 2 bases from V and 4 bases from J; junction bases left unmatched: 4. Germline CDR1 is MNHEY and CDR2 is SVGAGI.

V is TRBV27 and J is TRBJ2-1; 9 nucleotides agree with TRBD2. The CDR3 has 17 residues. The germline gives CDR1 MNHEY, CDR2 SMNVEV (reference sequence). V shed 4 bases, J shed 0 bases, and the junction held 7 bases outside the gene matches. The CDR3 sequence is CASSSLAGTPSYNEQFF. Written as DNA, the CDR3 is TGTGCCAGCAGTTCACTAGCGGGCACCCCCTCCTACAATGAGCAGTTCTTC.

The rearrangement joins TRBV29-1 to TRBJ1-1; no definite D call. This CDR3 contains 14 residues. In germline, CDR1 is SQVTM, CDR2 ANQGSEA. V lost 2 bases and J 0 bases, leaving 10 bases between the germline ends. The CDR3 here is CSVEWAELNTEAFF. The CDR3 DNA sequence: TGCAGCGTTGAATGGGCGGAATTGAACACTGAAGCTTTCTTT.

The chain employs TRBV9 and TRBJ1-4, with TRBD1 matching over 8 bases. Germline CDR1 reads SGDLS; CDR2 reads YYNGEE. V shed 4 bases, J shed 0 bases, and the junction held 11 bases outside the gene matches. The CDR3 is made up of 18 amino acids. The CDR3: CASSSPVQGAATNEKLFF. For the CDR3, the DNA is TGTGCCAGCAGCTCCCCTGTTCAGGGGGCTGCAACTAATGAAAAACTGTTTTTT.

V usage is TRBV27 and J usage is TRBJ2-5; D gene ambiguous. Trimming cost V 0 bases and J 10 bases, with 15 bases left between them. This CDR3 has 14 residues. Germline assignment: CDR1 MNHEY and CDR2 SMNVEV (reference sequence). In DNA, the CDR3 is TGTGCCAGCAGTTTATCCCAGAAAGCCCCTGACCAGTACTTC. This sequence encodes CASSLSQKAPDQYF.

CDR3 nucleotides: TGTGCCAGCAGCGTGCTAGCAGCGGGCCCCACCGGGGAGCTGTTTTTT. It is translated as CASSVLAAGPTGELFF. This chain joins TRBV9 and TRBJ2-2; the D gene is possibly TRBD2 (6 bases). This CDR3 region has 16 residues. The V gene's germline CDR1 is SGDLS and CDR2 YYNGEE. V was cut by 2 bases and J by 4 bases, with 15 bases left in between.

The chain links TRBV7-2 to TRBJ2-4; D not certain. V was shortened by 1 base and J by 0 bases, with 13 bases between the two germline ends. Germline loops: CDR1 SGHTA, CDR2 FQGNSA. This CDR3 has 17 residues. CDR3 in amino acids: CASSLDSPLLAKNIQYF. The CDR3 DNA reads TGTGCCAGCAGCTTAGACAGCCCACTACTAGCCAAAAACATTCAGTACTTC.

The chain recombines TRBV5-5 with TRBJ1-1, with D perhaps matching TRBD1 (6 bases). Germline V gives CDR1 SGHKS, CDR2 YYEKEE (reference sequence). CDR3 length equals 18 residues. The V end was cut by 0 bases, the J end by 4 bases, with 22 bases between. This CDR3 is CASSLAIFTGPLLTEAFF. DNA of the CDR3: TGTGCCAGCAGCTTGGCCATATTCACAGGGCCCCTACTCACTGAAGCTTTCTTT.

V usage is TRBV13 and J usage is TRBJ2-3, with 13 positions matching TRBD2. V lost 5 bases to trimming and J lost 6 bases; unmatched junction nucleotides: 5. There are 15 residues in the CDR3. Germline values: CDR1 PRHDT, CDR2 FYEKMQ (reference sequence). In nucleotides, the CDR3 is TGTGCCAGCAGCCCGGGACTAGCGGGATCGGATACGCAGTATTTT. This gives the protein CASSPGLAGSDTQYF.

The chain uses TRBV7-9 and TRBJ1-4; D call uncertain. Trimming took off 1 base at V and 4 bases at J, with 13 bases between the two ends. This CDR3 is 16 amino acids long. Germline V gives CDR1 SEHNR, CDR2 FQNEAQ (reference sequence). The CDR3 nucleotides read TGTGCCAGCAGCTTAGTATATGAGATTCGTAATGAAAAACTGTTTTTT. Its protein is CASSLVYEIRNEKLFF. The full variable domain, in which reference TRBV7-9 and TRBJ1-4 provide the parts outside the CDR3, is DTGVSQNPRHKITKRGQNVTFRCDPISEHNRLYWYRQTLGQGPEFLTYFQNEAQLEKSRLLSDRFSAERPKGSFSTLEIQRTEQGDSAMYLCASSLVYEIRNEKLFFGSGTQLSVL.

This chain links TRBV5-1 with TRBJ2-1; perhaps TRBD1 as D (5 bases). In germline, CDR1 is SGHRS, CDR2 YFSETQ. The V end lost 0 bases, the J end lost 2 bases, and 9 bases lay between the germline ends. This CDR3 spans 15 amino acids. This CDR3 reads CASSLDDSAYNEQFF. The CDR3 DNA reads as TGCGCCAGCAGCTTGGATGACAGCGCCTACAATGAGCAGTTCTTC. The full variable domain, with the rest looked up from reference TRBV5-1 and TRBJ2-1, is KAGVTQTPRYLIKTRGQQVTLSCSPISGHRSVSWYQQTPGQGLQFLFEYFSETQRNKGNFPGRFSGRQFSNSRSEMNVSTLELGDSALYLCASSLDDSAYNEQFFGPGTRLTVL.

The J gene is TRBJ1-1, the V gene TRBV4-3, with 7 bases identical to TRBD1. CDR1 is LGHNA and CDR2 is YSLEER in the germline V gene. With 3 bases clipped from V and 1 base from J, the junction kept 14 bases outside the gene matches. CDR3 length equals 18 residues. In nucleotides, the CDR3 is TGCGCCAGCAGCCATCTCTTCCTGGACAGGCTGAGGAACACTGAAGCTTTCTTT. Amino acid sequence: CASSHLFLDRLRNTEAFF.